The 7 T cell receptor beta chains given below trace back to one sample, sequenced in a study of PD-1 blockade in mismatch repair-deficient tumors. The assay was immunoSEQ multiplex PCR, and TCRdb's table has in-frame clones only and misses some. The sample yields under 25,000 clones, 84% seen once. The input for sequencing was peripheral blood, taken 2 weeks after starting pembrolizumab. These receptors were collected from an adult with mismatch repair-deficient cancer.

The CDR3 loop reads CASSPTSGGLAYEQYF. The CDR3 DNA is TGTGCCAGCTCGCCTACTAGTGGGGGTTTAGCCTACGAGCAGTACTTC. This sequence joins TRBV18 and TRBJ2-7; tentatively, D is TRBD1 or TRBD2 (5 bases each). The CDR3 is 16 amino acids. Per germline, CDR1 KGHSH and CDR2 LQKENI. Trimming took 6 bases from V and 2 from J, leaving 20 bases between them.

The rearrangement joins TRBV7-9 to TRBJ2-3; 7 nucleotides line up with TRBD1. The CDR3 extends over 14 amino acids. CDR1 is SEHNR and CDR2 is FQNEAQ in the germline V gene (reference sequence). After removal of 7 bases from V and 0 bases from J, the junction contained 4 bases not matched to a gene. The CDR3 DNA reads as TGTGCCAGCACCACGGACAGGAGCACAGATACGCAGTATTTT. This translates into CASTTDRSTDTQYF.

CDR3 DNA: TGTGCCAGCTCACCCAATCCCCCTACCGGGACGGCAGGGAATCAGCCCCAGCATTTT. Translation gives CASSPNPPTGTAGNQPQHF. V usage is TRBV18 and J usage is TRBJ1-5; weak D call: TRBD1 (5 bases). The CDR3 has 19 amino acids. From germline, CDR1 is KGHSH and CDR2 LQKENI. V lost 3 bases, J lost 4 bases, and 25 bases lay in between.

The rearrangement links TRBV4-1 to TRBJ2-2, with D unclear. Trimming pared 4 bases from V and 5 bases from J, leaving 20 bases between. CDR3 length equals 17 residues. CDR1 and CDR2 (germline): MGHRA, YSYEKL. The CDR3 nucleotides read TGCGCCAGCAGCCTCACAAGGGTCTTAGCTATTACCGGGGAGCTGTTTTTT. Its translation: CASSLTRVLAITGELFF.

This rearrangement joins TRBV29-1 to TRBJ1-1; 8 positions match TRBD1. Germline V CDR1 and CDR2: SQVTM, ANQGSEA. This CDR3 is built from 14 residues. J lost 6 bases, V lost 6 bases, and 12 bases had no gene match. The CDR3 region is CSVKKAGGIAEAFF. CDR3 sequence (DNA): TGCAGCGTCAAAAAAGCAGGGGGCATCGCTGAAGCTTTCTTT. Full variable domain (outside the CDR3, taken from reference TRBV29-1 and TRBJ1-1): SAVISQKPSRDICQRGTSLTIQCQVDSQVTMMFWYRQQPGQSLTLIATANQGSEATYESGFVIDKFPISRPNLTFSTLTVSNMSPEDSSIYLCSVKKAGGIAEAFFGQGTRLTVV.

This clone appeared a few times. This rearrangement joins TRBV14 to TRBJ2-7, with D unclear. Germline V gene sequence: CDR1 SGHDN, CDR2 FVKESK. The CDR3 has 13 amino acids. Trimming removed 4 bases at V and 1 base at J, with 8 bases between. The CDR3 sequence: CASSLFESYEQYF. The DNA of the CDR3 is TGTGCCAGCAGCCTCTTTGAATCCTACGAGCAGTACTTC.

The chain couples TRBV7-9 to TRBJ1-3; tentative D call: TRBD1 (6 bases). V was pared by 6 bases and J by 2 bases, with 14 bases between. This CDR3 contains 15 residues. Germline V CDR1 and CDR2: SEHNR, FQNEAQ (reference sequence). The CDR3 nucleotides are TGTGCCAGCAGTTCAAGGGGGGGTACTGGAAACACCATATATTTT. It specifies CASSSRGGTGNTIYF.